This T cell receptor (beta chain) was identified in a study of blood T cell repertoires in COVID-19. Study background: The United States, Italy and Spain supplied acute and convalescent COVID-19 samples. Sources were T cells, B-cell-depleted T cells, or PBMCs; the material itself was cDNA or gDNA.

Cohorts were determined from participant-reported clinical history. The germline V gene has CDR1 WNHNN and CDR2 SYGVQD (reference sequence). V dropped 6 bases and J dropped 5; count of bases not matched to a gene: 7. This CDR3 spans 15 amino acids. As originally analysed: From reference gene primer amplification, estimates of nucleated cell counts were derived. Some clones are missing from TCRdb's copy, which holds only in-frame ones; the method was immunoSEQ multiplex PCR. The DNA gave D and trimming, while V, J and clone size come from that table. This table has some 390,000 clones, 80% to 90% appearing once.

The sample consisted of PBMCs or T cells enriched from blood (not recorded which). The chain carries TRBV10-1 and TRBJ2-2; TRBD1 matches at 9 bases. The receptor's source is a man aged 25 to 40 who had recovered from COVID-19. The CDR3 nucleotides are TGCGCCAGCAGCCCGGGACAGGGTAATACCGGGGAGCTGTTTTTT. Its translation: CASSPGQGNTGELFF.